This passage covers 20 T cell receptor beta chains from one sample sequenced in a study of T-cell reconstitution after alpha-beta-depleted transplantation in children (dated by TCRdb to 2016 to 2018). Library construction relied on PCR. The reads were generated on an Illumina HiSeq 2500. TCR library preparation used molecular barcoding, with unique molecular identifiers applied to normalize quantification of the TCRbeta repertoire. Through fastp at Q25 and MiXCR, TCRdb rebuilt clones from the public reads, retaining in-frame beta chains. Rows are unified per CDR3 protein, each entry keeping the most common DNA and genes. The sample yields about 250,000 distinct CDR3 sequences; approximately 24% were counted once. Jointly, the top ten make up 4% to 5.5% of the sample. Sample treatment or condition, as interpreted from the label and publication: allogeneic hematopoietic cell transplantation with graft depleted of TCRalphabeta T cells and CD19 B cells.

Sequenced material: PBMCs, mostly from graft donor cells, taken 360 days after TCRalphabeta/CD19-depleted stem cell transplant. The receptor source for this set is a female patient aged 2-10 years who had a stem cell transplant for congenital amegakaryocytic thrombocytopenia, so the T cells may come from the graft donor.

This clonotype was seen a handful of times. CDR3 nucleotides: TGTGCCAGCAGCCCGGGACTCGCCTACGACGAGCAGTACTTC. It specifies CASSPGLAYDEQYF. V usage is TRBV7-9 and J usage is TRBJ2-7, with D maybe TRBD2 (6 bases). Germline V lookup: CDR1 SEHNR, CDR2 FQNEAQ (reference sequence). V dropped 5 bases and J dropped 5 bases, with 16 bases sitting between them. The CDR3 is 14 amino acids. The full variable domain, rest sourced from reference TRBV7-9 and TRBJ2-7, is DTGVSQNPRHKITKRGQNVTFRCDPISEHNRLYWYRQTLGQGPEFLTYFQNEAQLEKSRLLSDRFSAERPKGSFSTLEIQRTEQGDSAMYLCASSPGLAYDEQYFGPGTRLTVT.

The chain uses TRBV30 and TRBJ2-6, with D unresolved. CDR3 length: 14 amino acids. Germline CDR1 GTSNPN, CDR2 SVGIG (reference sequence). Trimming stripped 5 bases from V and 0 bases from J, with 8 bases between. In DNA, the CDR3 is TGTGCCTGGGGACGGACCTCTGGGGCCAACGTCCTGACTTTC. It translates to CAWGRTSGANVLTF.

The chain joins TRBV2 to TRBJ2-2; TRBD1 or TRBD2 may be the D gene (6 bases each). V dropped 4 bases and J dropped 3 bases, with 15 bases sitting between them. Germline CDR1 is SNHLY and CDR2 is FYNNEI. There are 16 residues in the CDR3. In nucleotides, the CDR3 is TGTGCCAGCAGTGCTGACAGGTGGGAGGACACCGGGGAGCTGTTTTTT. Protein product: CASSADRWEDTGELFF.

This clonotype was counted ten times or more. The chain recombines TRBV4-3 with TRBJ2-2; D is perhaps TRBD1 (6 bases). Trimming shortened V by 3 bases and J by 0 bases, and 8 bases separated the two germline ends. The CDR3 is 15 amino acids. Germline CDR1 and CDR2: LGHNA and YSLEER. CDR3 nucleotide sequence: TGCGCCAGCAGCCAGGACAGAGCGAACACCGGGGAGCTGTTTTTT. Residues: CASSQDRANTGELFF.

This clonotype was counted between two and nine times. The chain's CDR3 is CASSFRDNEQFF. Here the CDR3 DNA reads TGTGCCAGCAGTTTTCGGGACAATGAGCAGTTCTTC. This rearrangement joins TRBV12-3 or TRBV12-4 to TRBJ2-1, with no clear D. V lost 3 bases and J 5 bases, leaving 5 bases between the germline ends. The CDR3 length is 12 residues.

This clonotype appeared many times. The genes are TRBV12-3 or TRBV12-4 and TRBJ2-3; either TRBD1 or TRBD2 may supply D (5 bases each). Trimming left V 0 bases short and J 6 bases short, with 10 bases between. This CDR3 has 14 residues. The CDR3 sequence: CASSLAGPSDTQYF. The DNA of the CDR3 is TGTGCCAGCAGTTTAGCGGGACCATCTGATACGCAGTATTTT.

This clonotype came up many times. The rearrangement links TRBV20-1 to TRBJ1-5, with D hard to call. Trimming took off 3 bases at V and 3 bases at J, with 6 bases between the two ends. The CDR3 contains 12 residues. CDR1 and CDR2 from the germline V gene are DFQATT and SNEGSKA (reference sequence). CDR3 bases: TGCAGTGCTAGTAGTGCCAATCAGCCCCAGCATTTT. It encodes CSASSANQPQHF.

The chain is built from TRBV5-4 and TRBJ2-2, with D perhaps matching TRBD2 (5 bases). This CDR3 is 13 amino acids long. Germline V gene data show CDR1 as SGHNT and CDR2 as YYREEE (reference sequence). With 4 bases removed from V and 7 bases from J, the gap between germline ends came to 11 bases. The CDR3 sequence is CASSHSDFGELFF. The CDR3 DNA reads TGTGCCAGCAGCCATAGCGACTTCGGGGAGCTGTTTTTT.

V usage is TRBV10-1 and J usage is TRBJ2-3; 8 bases align to TRBD1. Losses at the gene ends were 0 bases for V and 4 bases for J; bases not matched to a gene: 3. Germline V lookup: CDR1 WNHNN, CDR2 SYGVQD (reference sequence). The CDR3 has 15 residues. The CDR3 is CASSESQGEADTQYF. The CDR3 nucleotides read TGCGCCAGCAGTGAGTCACAGGGGGAGGCAGATACGCAGTATTTT.

The J gene is TRBJ1-3, the V gene TRBV7-8, with 10 nucleotides matching TRBD1. The CDR3 is 18 amino acids. The junction had 15 bases not matched to a gene; V was cut back by 6 bases and J by 4 bases. The germline V gene has CDR1 SGHVS and CDR2 FQNEAQ. CDR3 amino acids: CASSFTQRDRGEGNTIYF. The DNA for the CDR3 is TGTGCCAGCAGTTTTACCCAAAGGGACAGGGGAGAAGGAAACACCATATATTTT.

A few counts support this clonotype. The rearrangement joins TRBV28 to TRBJ2-7; D is possibly TRBD1 or TRBD2 (5 bases each). CDR3 length: 14 residues. The germline V gene encodes CDR1 MDHEN and CDR2 SYDVKM. Trimming shortened V by 8 bases and J by 6 bases, and 20 bases separated the two germline ends. The CDR3 reads CASGFTGLGGEQYF. CDR3 sequence (DNA): TGTGCCAGCGGATTCACAGGACTGGGTGGCGAGCAGTACTTC.

J is TRBJ1-1 and V is TRBV28, with TRBD1 as a possible D gene (6 bases). V shed 4 bases and J shed 12 bases, with 15 bases lying between them. From germline, CDR1 is MDHEN and CDR2 SYDVKM. This CDR3 contains 12 residues. CDR3 protein: CASSSFVRGPFF. The CDR3 DNA reads as TGTGCCAGCAGTTCTTTTGTCAGGGGCCCTTTCTTT.

This clonotype was counted only a few times. The rearrangement links TRBV24-1 to TRBJ2-1; 7 positions match TRBD1. V dropped 4 bases and J dropped 8; count of bases not matched to a gene: 16. CDR3 length: 17 amino acids. Germline loops: CDR1 KGHDR, CDR2 SFDVKD. In nucleotides, the CDR3 is TGTGCCACCAGTGACTTTAACCTAAAACAGGGGCGGGATGAGCAGTTCTTC. It encodes CATSDFNLKQGRDEQFF.

The genes are TRBV24-1 and TRBJ1-5, with D unclear. Germline V lookup: CDR1 KGHDR, CDR2 SFDVKD. The V end lost 1 base, the J end lost 4 bases, and 7 bases lay between the germline ends. This CDR3 is 14 amino acids long. The CDR3 DNA follows: TGTGCCACCAGTGATTTAACGACGAATCAGCCCCAGCATTTT. Its translation is CATSDLTTNQPQHF.

This sequence joins TRBV2 and TRBJ1-2; D is unresolved. With 6 bases removed from V and 4 bases from J, the gap between germline ends came to 9 bases. The CDR3 length is 12 residues. The germline gives CDR1 SNHLY, CDR2 FYNNEI. The CDR3 protein is CASSGEGYGYTF. CDR3 nucleotides: TGTGCCAGCAGCGGCGAGGGCTATGGCTACACCTTC.

V and J are TRBV7-2 and TRBJ1-4, with D maybe TRBD1 (5 bases). Germline CDR1 is SGHTA and CDR2 is FQGNSA. Deletions cut 1 base from V and 4 bases from J, with 16 bases between. The CDR3 loop spans 17 amino acids. The CDR3 coding sequence is TGTGCCAGCAGCTTAGTTTTGTCGGTCGGGGGTAATGAAAAACTGTTTTTT. It codes for CASSLVLSVGGNEKLFF.

CDR3 sequence: CASRPLTWWAYNEQFF. For the CDR3, the DNA is TGTGCCAGCCGACCCCTGACGTGGTGGGCCTACAATGAGCAGTTCTTC. The rearrangement joins TRBV28 to TRBJ2-1; D gene ambiguous. The V and J ends lost 8 bases and 2 bases respectively, with 19 bases between them. CDR1 and CDR2 (germline): MDHEN, SYDVKM. The CDR3 is 16 amino acids.

In its sample, this clonotype was seen many times. This chain joins TRBV28 and TRBJ2-7; no definite D call. V was cut by 2 bases and J by 8 bases, with 7 bases left in between. CDR1 and CDR2 from the germline V gene are MDHEN and SYDVKM. This CDR3 region has 11 residues. CDR3 loop: CASSLSRQQYF. CDR3 coding DNA: TGTGCCAGCAGTTTAAGCAGACAGCAGTACTTC.

The genes are TRBV4-1 and TRBJ2-7; 8 bases line up with TRBD1. Germline V CDR1 and CDR2: MGHRA, YSYEKL. After removal of 4 bases from V and 4 bases from J, the junction contained 6 bases not matched to a gene. CDR3 length: 14 amino acids. The CDR3 is CASSPWTGPYEQYF. The CDR3 nucleotides read TGCGCCAGCAGCCCATGGACAGGGCCTTACGAGCAGTACTTC.

This chain joins TRBV28 and TRBJ1-5; D is possibly TRBD1 (5 bases). There are 15 residues in the CDR3. Germline-derived CDR1 and CDR2 are MDHEN and SYDVKM. The V and J ends lost 0 bases and 4 bases respectively, with 10 bases between them. The DNA for the CDR3 is TGTGCCAGCAGTTTATGGTCGGCAGGGAATCAGCCCCAGCATTTT. Translation gives CASSLWSAGNQPQHF.